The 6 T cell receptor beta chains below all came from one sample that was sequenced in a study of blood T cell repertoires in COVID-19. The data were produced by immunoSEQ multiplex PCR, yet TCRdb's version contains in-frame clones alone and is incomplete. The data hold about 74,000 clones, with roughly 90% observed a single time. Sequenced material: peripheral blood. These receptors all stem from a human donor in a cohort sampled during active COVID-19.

The CDR3, as DNA: TGTGCCACCAGTGACCTCCAAGGGGACAGATCTTCCTTGAACACTGAAGCTTTCTTT. Translating gives CATSDLQGDRSSLNTEAFF. This rearrangement joins TRBV24-1 to TRBJ1-1; 7 positions match TRBD1. CDR3 length: 19 residues. V lost 4 bases and J lost 0; bases outside the gene matches: 16. Germline values: CDR1 KGHDR, CDR2 SFDVKD.

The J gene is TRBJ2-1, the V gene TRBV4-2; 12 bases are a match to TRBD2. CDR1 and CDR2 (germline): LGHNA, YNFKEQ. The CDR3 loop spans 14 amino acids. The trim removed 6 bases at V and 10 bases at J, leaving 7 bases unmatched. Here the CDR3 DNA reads TGTGCCAGCAGACGTGGACTAGCGGGAAGCGAGCAGTTCTTC. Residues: CASRRGLAGSEQFF.

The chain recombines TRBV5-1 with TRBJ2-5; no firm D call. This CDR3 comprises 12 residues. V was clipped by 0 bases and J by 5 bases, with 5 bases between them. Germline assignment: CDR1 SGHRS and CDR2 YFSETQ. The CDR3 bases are TGCGCCAGCAGCTTGGACAGTGAGACCCAGTACTTC. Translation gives CASSLDSETQYF.

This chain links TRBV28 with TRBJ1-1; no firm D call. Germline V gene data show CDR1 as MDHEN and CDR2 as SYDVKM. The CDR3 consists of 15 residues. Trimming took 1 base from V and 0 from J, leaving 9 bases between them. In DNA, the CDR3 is TGTGCCAGCAGTTTATCTAGGTGGATGAACACTGAAGCTTTCTTT. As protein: CASSLSRWMNTEAFF.

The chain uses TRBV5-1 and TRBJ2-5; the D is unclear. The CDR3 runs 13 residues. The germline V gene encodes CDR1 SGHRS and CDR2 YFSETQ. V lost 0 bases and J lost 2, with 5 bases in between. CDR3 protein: CASSLAPQETQYF. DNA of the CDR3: TGCGCCAGCAGCTTGGCCCCGCAAGAGACCCAGTACTTC.

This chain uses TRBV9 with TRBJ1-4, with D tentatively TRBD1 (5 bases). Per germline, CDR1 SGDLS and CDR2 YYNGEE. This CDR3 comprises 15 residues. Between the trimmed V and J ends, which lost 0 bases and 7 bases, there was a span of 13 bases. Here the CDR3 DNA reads TGTGCCAGCAGCGTAGGCGGGGGAGTGAGTGAAAAACTGTTTTTT. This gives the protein CASSVGGGVSEKLFF.